This passage covers 25 T cell receptor beta chains from one sample sequenced in a study of cytomegalovirus exposure and HLA in healthy donors. The table came from immunoSEQ multiplex PCR; TCRdb's copy has only in-frame clones and leaves some out. Here the sample spans approximately 220,000 clones, over 80% being singletons. Input material: PBMCs. These receptors originate from a young woman in good health and CMV-seropositive.

The chain combines TRBV2 with TRBJ1-3, with unresolved D. V was clipped by 8 bases and J by 3 bases, with 11 bases between them. The CDR3 covers 13 residues. Germline CDR1 SNHLY, CDR2 FYNNEI. CDR3 DNA sequence: TGTGCCAGCTTGAGGGAAGATGGAAACACCATATATTTT. Translation: CASLREDGNTIYF.

In this sample, this clone turned up once. This chain links TRBV5-4 with TRBJ2-1; tentatively, D is TRBD1 or TRBD2 (5 bases each). V was clipped by 0 bases and J by 5 bases, with 12 bases between them. The germline V gene has CDR1 SGHNT and CDR2 YYREEE (reference sequence). The CDR3 has 15 residues. The CDR3 region is CASSLAGTQNNEQFF. CDR3 DNA sequence: TGTGCCAGCAGCTTGGCCGGGACCCAGAACAATGAGCAGTTCTTC.

The chain is built from TRBV6-5 and TRBJ2-3; no firm D call. The CDR3 totals 12 residues. Trimming cost V 4 bases and J 4 bases, with 6 bases left between them. Germline CDR1 is MNHEY and CDR2 is SVGAGI. CDR3 region: CASSSGADTQYF. In DNA form, the CDR3 reads TGTGCCAGCAGTTCCGGTGCAGATACGCAGTATTTT.

The chain employs TRBV30 and TRBJ2-3; D gene uncertain. The V gene lost 2 bases and the J gene lost 6 bases, with 9 bases spanning the gap. This CDR3 contains 12 residues. The germline V gene has CDR1 GTSNPN and CDR2 SVGIG (reference sequence). The CDR3 DNA follows: TGTGCCTGGAGTACGAGAATTGATACGCAGTATTTT. Translation: CAWSTRIDTQYF. Using reference TRBV30 and TRBJ2-3 for the parts outside the CDR3, the full variable domain is SQTIHQWPATLVQPVGSPLSLECTVEGTSNPNLYWYRQAAGRGLQLLFYSVGIGQISSEVPQNLSASRPQDRQFILSSKKLLLSDSGFYLCAWSTRIDTQYFGPGTRLTVL.

CDR3 sequence: CASLRGYSNQPQHF. The CDR3 DNA is TGTGCCAGCCTGAGGGGTTATAGCAATCAGCCCCAGCATTTT. The rearrangement links TRBV6-1 to TRBJ1-5, with D possibly TRBD1 on 5 matching bases. V lost 8 bases to trimming and J lost 0 bases, with 11 bases between them. This CDR3 spans 14 amino acids. Looked up from germline, CDR1 is MNHNS and CDR2 is SASEGT.

The gene calls are TRBV19 and TRBJ1-5; maybe TRBD1 (6 bases). The CDR3 covers 15 residues. CDR1 is LNHDA, CDR2 SQIVND, per germline (reference sequence). V lost 2 bases and J 0 bases, leaving 8 bases between the germline ends. This CDR3 reads CASSIRGNSNQPQHF. The DNA for the CDR3 is TGTGCCAGTAGTATAAGGGGGAATAGCAATCAGCCCCAGCATTTT.

The chain uses TRBV11-2 and TRBJ1-2; tentatively, D is TRBD1 (6 bases). Trimming stripped 2 bases from V and 7 bases from J, with 14 bases between. CDR1 and CDR2 from the germline V gene are SGHAT and FQNNGV. This CDR3 is built from 14 residues. The CDR3 loop reads CASSLWGRGLGYTF. DNA for the CDR3: TGTGCCAGCAGCTTATGGGGCAGGGGCCTTGGCTACACCTTC.

The chain carries TRBV7-3 and TRBJ2-6, with D tentatively TRBD1 (6 bases). With 4 bases removed from V and 4 bases from J, the gap between germline ends came to 17 bases. This CDR3 has 17 amino acids. The germline CDR1 and CDR2 sequences are SGHTA and FQGTGA. CDR3 sequence: CASSSGVVVSGANVLTF. The CDR3 coding sequence is TGTGCCAGCAGCTCAGGGGTAGTAGTCTCCGGGGCCAACGTCCTGACTTTC.

The V gene is TRBV29-1, the J gene TRBJ1-2; the D is unclear. There are 8 residues in the CDR3. Germline loops: CDR1 SQVTM, CDR2 ANQGSEA. CDR3 sequence: CSMDGYTF. In DNA, the CDR3 is TGCAGTATGGATGGCTACACCTTC.

In regard to this clone: Other DNA sequences in the same sample also yield this CDR3. The chain employs TRBV2 and TRBJ1-5; the D gene is possibly TRBD1 (5 bases). The V and J ends lost 4 bases and 6 bases respectively, with 13 bases between them. Germline values: CDR1 SNHLY, CDR2 FYNNEI. The CDR3 runs 14 residues. CDR3 nucleotide sequence: TGTGCCAGCAGTGGGCCCGGGGGAGGTCAGCCCCAGCATTTT. It codes for CASSGPGGGQPQHF. The full variable domain, in which reference TRBV2 and TRBJ1-5 provide the parts outside the CDR3, is EPEVTQTPSHQVTQMGQEVILRCVPISNHLYFYWYRQILGQKVEFLVSFYNNEISEKSEIFDDQFSVERPDGSNFTLKIRSTKLEDSAMYFCASSGPGGGQPQHFGDGTRLSIL.

The chain carries TRBV4-3 and TRBJ2-1, with 8 positions matching TRBD2. The CDR3 has 17 amino acids. Trimming at V came to 3 bases and at J to 7 bases, leaving 14 bases not matched to a gene. Looked up from germline, CDR1 is LGHNA and CDR2 is YSLEER. CDR3 protein: CASSHRLASKGWNEQFF. DNA of the CDR3: TGCGCCAGCAGCCATCGACTAGCGTCTAAGGGTTGGAATGAGCAGTTCTTC.

This clone was found a few times. The chain uses TRBV9 and TRBJ1-2, with D possibly TRBD1 on 6 matching bases. V shed 4 bases and J shed 4 bases, with 11 bases lying between them. The length of the CDR3 is 13 residues. In germline, CDR1 is SGDLS, CDR2 YYNGEE. The CDR3 sequence is CASSPVDSYGYTF. The DNA for the CDR3 is TGTGCCAGCAGCCCCGTGGACAGCTATGGCTACACCTTC.

This clone was picked up many times. The CDR3 sequence is CAWSDSGSDYNEQFF. CDR3 bases: TGTGCCTGGAGCGATAGCGGGTCTGATTACAATGAGCAGTTCTTC. This chain uses TRBV30 with TRBJ2-1, with TRBD2 matching over 7 bases. In germline, CDR1 is GTSNPN, CDR2 SVGIG (reference sequence). The V and J ends lost 3 bases and 4 bases, in that order; junction bases with no gene match: 9. The CDR3 is made up of 15 amino acids.

The rearrangement joins TRBV7-3 to TRBJ1-1; no firm D call. The V and J ends lost 2 bases and 2 bases respectively, with 6 bases between them. The CDR3 is 13 amino acids. CDR1 and CDR2 (germline): SGHTA, FQGTGA. The CDR3: CASSLAQNTEAFF. The DNA for the CDR3 is TGTGCCAGCAGCTTAGCCCAAAACACTGAAGCTTTCTTT.

The chain has TRBV18 and TRBJ2-5; 9 bases align to TRBD1. This CDR3 is built from 15 residues. With V trimmed by 0 bases and J by 5 bases, 4 bases remained unmatched. CDR1 and CDR2 (germline): KGHSH, LQKENI. CDR3 coding DNA: TGTGCCAGCTCACCACCGGGACAGGGTAGGGAGACCCAGTACTTC. It specifies CASSPPGQGRETQYF.

V gene TRBV29-1 combines with J gene TRBJ2-1; D not resolved. V dropped 6 bases and J dropped 10 bases, with 25 bases sitting between them. CDR1 and CDR2 from the germline V gene are SQVTM and ANQGSEA. The CDR3 extends over 15 amino acids. The DNA of the CDR3 is TGCAGCGTCCCCGGATCTTCTCGAAGTTTGGGCGAGCAGTTCTTC. Residues: CSVPGSSRSLGEQFF.

This clone was recorded once. The chain carries TRBV2 and TRBJ2-5; perhaps D is TRBD1 or TRBD2 (5 bases each). This CDR3 has 15 residues. The germline gives CDR1 SNHLY, CDR2 FYNNEI. Trimming removed 4 bases from V and 5 bases from J, with 17 bases in between. The CDR3 loop is CASSAPRGVGETQYF. The CDR3 region has the DNA TGTGCCAGCAGTGCACCGAGGGGCGTAGGCGAGACCCAGTACTTC.

The J gene is TRBJ2-7, the V gene TRBV5-1, with TRBD2 identical over 11 bases. V dropped 0 bases and J dropped 1; count of bases not matched to a gene: 9. CDR1 and CDR2 from the germline V gene are SGHRS and YFSETQ. This CDR3 comprises 18 residues. In DNA form, the CDR3 reads TGCGCCAGCAGCTTGGGGAAGGGACTAGCGGCCATTTCCTACGAGCAGTACTTC. Translated: CASSLGKGLAAISYEQYF.

In its sample, this clone was seen once. The chain recombines TRBV6-1 with TRBJ1-2, with 7 bases fitting TRBD1. The V and J ends lost 4 bases and 4 bases, in that order; junction bases with no gene match: 9. The CDR3 length is 15 residues. Germline values: CDR1 MNHNS, CDR2 SASEGT. CDR3 in DNA: TGTGCCAGCAGTGTCCGGGACAGAAGTTTCTATGGCTACACCTTC. Translating gives CASSVRDRSFYGYTF.

This rearrangement joins TRBV4-1 to TRBJ2-7, with TRBD1 matching 7 bases. CDR3 length: 16 amino acids. The germline V gene encodes CDR1 MGHRA and CDR2 YSYEKL. V trimming: 0 bases; J trimming: 6 bases; junction bases outside the gene matches: 11. CDR3 protein: CASSQDEQGPPGEQYF. CDR3 nucleotides: TGCGCCAGCAGCCAAGATGAACAGGGGCCCCCGGGCGAGCAGTACTTC.

This chain links TRBV27 with TRBJ1-1; no clear D. Per germline, CDR1 MNHEY and CDR2 SMNVEV (reference sequence). V lost 3 bases, J lost 0 bases, and 8 bases lay in between. This CDR3 has 14 residues. The CDR3: CASSFLPLNTEAFF. The CDR3 nucleotides read TGTGCCAGCAGTTTTTTGCCGCTGAACACTGAAGCTTTCTTT.

The chain couples TRBV30 to TRBJ2-4, with D tentatively TRBD1 (6 bases). CDR3 length: 13 amino acids. Germline V lookup: CDR1 GTSNPN, CDR2 SVGIG (reference sequence). Trimming left V 5 bases short and J 5 bases short, with 13 bases between. Here the CDR3 reads CAWARDIQNIQYF. In DNA form, the CDR3 reads TGTGCCTGGGCCCGGGACATTCAAAACATTCAGTACTTC.

This chain uses TRBV28 with TRBJ2-7, with 8 bases lining up with TRBD1. The V gene's germline CDR1 is MDHEN and CDR2 SYDVKM. The CDR3 runs 13 residues. V dropped 5 bases and J dropped 4; count of bases not matched to a gene: 4. The CDR3 loop reads CASSRDRLYEQYF. The CDR3 DNA sequence: TGTGCCAGCAGTCGGGACAGGTTGTACGAGCAGTACTTC. The complete variable domain, with remaining parts taken from reference TRBV28 and TRBJ2-7, reads DVKVTQSSRYLVKRTGEKVFLECVQDMDHENMFWYRQDPGLGLRLIYFSYDVKMKEKGDIPEGYSVSREKKERFSLILESASTNQTSMYLCASSRDRLYEQYFGPGTRLTVT.

The chain combines TRBV19 with TRBJ1-5; a possible D gene is TRBD1 (5 bases). This CDR3 comprises 17 residues. Germline values: CDR1 LNHDA, CDR2 SQIVND (reference sequence). The germline V and J ends were trimmed by 0 bases and 0 bases, with 12 bases remaining between them. The CDR3: CASSIERQSYSNQPQHF. CDR3 sequence (DNA): TGTGCCAGTAGTATAGAGAGACAGAGCTATAGCAATCAGCCCCAGCATTTT. Full variable domain (remainder filled in from reference TRBV19 and TRBJ1-5): DGGITQSPKYLFRKEGQNVTLSCEQNLNHDAMYWYRQDPGQGLRLIYYSQIVNDFQKGDIAEGYSVSREKKESFPLTVTSAQKNPTAFYLCASSIERQSYSNQPQHFGDGTRLSIL.

V usage is TRBV4-2 and J usage is TRBJ2-4; perhaps TRBD2 as D (6 bases). This CDR3 is built from 15 residues. CDR1 LGHNA and CDR2 YNFKEQ come from the germline V gene. The V gene lost 11 bases and the J gene lost 1 base, with 18 bases spanning the gap. The CDR3 region has the DNA TGTGCCGCGGGGAAGCTCCAAGACGCCAAAAACATTCAGTACTTC. Translation gives CAAGKLQDAKNIQYF.